This T cell receptor (beta chain) appears in the sequencing data of a study of preoperative IRX-2 immunotherapy in early breast cancer. Documented treatment: preoperative locoregional IRX-2 cytokine immunotherapy. Patients received preoperative, locoregional IRX-2 cytokine immunotherapy in a phase Ib study. This clone appeared once. Assay used: immunoSEQ multiplex PCR; TCRdb lists only in-frame clones, some missing. Among tens of thousands of clones listed, over 90% were seen once. The V and J ends lost 3 bases and 5 bases respectively, with 10 bases between them. This CDR3 is built from 13 residues. CDR1 is MNHEY and CDR2 is SMNVEV in the germline V gene (reference sequence).

This material was collected from a patient treated with IRX-2 immunotherapy. V gene TRBV27 combines with J gene TRBJ1-1; D is unclear. The source of this sequence is a human donor with breast cancer. CDR3 DNA sequence: TGTGCCAGCAGTTTTTTTGAGGATACTGAAGCTTTCTTT. It codes for CASSFFEDTEAFF.